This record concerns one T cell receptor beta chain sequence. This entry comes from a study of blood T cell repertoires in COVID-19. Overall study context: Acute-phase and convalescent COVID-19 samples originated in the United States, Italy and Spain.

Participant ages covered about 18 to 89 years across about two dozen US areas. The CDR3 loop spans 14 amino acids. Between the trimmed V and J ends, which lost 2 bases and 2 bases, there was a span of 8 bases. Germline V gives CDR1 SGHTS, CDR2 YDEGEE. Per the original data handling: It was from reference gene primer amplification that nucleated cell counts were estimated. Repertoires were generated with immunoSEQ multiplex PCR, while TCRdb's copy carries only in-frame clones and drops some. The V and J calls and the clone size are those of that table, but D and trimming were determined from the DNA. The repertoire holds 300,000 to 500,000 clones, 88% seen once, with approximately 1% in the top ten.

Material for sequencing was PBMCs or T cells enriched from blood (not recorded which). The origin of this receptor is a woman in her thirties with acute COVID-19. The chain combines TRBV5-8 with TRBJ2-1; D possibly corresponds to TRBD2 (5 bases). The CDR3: CASSFRRAYNEQFF. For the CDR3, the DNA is TGTGCCAGCAGCTTCAGGCGGGCCTACAATGAGCAGTTCTTC.